This T cell receptor beta chain was recovered during a study of CD8 T cells in Susac syndrome. Random hexamers were used to reverse transcribe the RNA input (0.5 to 1 ug). Amplification of TCR beta CDR3 across 54 Vbeta and 13 Jbeta was performed with immunoSEQ multiplex PCR. MiXCR was run by TCRdb on the immunoSEQ multiplex PCR reads, yielding one entry per CDR3 protein. This sample has approximately 300,000 distinct CDR3 sequences, with approximately 85% found just once. TCR beta sequencing was performed on blood CD8+ and CD4+ T cells. The multiple sclerosis controls consisted of treatment-naive patients with relapsing-remitting disease, either stable or active. The CD8+ and CD4+ T cells were negatively isolated, with the TEMRA cells enriched by FACS. In germline, CDR1 is SQVTM, CDR2 ANQGSEA. This CDR3 spans 19 amino acids. The V end was cut by 4 bases, the J end by 4 bases, with 29 bases between.

The V and J genes are TRBV29-1 and TRBJ2-1; D is possibly TRBD1 or TRBD2 (7 bases each). This clonotype was obtained from a human donor with multiple sclerosis. The material sequenced was CD8+ T cells from PBMCs. The CDR3 DNA is TGCAGCGTTGCTATAGGACAGGCCTCGAGAGGGGGGGAATACAATGAGCAGTTCTTC. It encodes CSVAIGQASRGGEYNEQFF.